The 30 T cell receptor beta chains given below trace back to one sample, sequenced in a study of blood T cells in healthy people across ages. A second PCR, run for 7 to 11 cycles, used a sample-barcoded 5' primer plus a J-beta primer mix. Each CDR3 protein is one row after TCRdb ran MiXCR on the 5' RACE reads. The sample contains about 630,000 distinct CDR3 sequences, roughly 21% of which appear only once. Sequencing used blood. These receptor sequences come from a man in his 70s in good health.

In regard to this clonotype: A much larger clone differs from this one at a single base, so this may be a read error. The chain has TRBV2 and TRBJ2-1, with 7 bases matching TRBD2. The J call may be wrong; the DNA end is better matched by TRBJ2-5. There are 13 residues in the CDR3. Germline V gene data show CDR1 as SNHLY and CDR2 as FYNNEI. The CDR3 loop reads CASSVNGGETQYF. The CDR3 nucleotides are TGTGCCAGCAGTGTTAACGGGGGGGAGACCCAGTACTTC.

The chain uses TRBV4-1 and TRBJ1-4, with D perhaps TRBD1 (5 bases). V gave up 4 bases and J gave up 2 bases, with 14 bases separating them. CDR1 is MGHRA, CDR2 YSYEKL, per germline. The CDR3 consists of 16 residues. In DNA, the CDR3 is TGCGCCAGCAGCCTCGGCGTCGGGGCGACTAATGAAAAACTGTTTTTT. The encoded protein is CASSLGVGATNEKLFF.

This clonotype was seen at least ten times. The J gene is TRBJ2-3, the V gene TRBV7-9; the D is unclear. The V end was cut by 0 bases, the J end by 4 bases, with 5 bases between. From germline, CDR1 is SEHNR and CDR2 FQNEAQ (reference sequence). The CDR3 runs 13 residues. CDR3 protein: CASSLASPDTQYF. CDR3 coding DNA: TGTGCCAGCAGCTTAGCTAGCCCAGATACGCAGTATTTT. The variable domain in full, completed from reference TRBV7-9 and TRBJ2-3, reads DTGVSQNPRHKITKRGQNVTFRCDPISEHNRLYWYRQTLGQGPEFLTYFQNEAQLEKSRLLSDRFSAERPKGSFSTLEIQRTEQGDSAMYLCASSLASPDTQYFGPGTRLTVL.

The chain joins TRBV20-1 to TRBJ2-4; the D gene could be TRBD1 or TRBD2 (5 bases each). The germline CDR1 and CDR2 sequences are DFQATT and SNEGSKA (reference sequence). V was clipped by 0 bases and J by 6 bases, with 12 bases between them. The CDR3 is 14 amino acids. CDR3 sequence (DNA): TGCAGTGCTAGAGAGTCGGGGCGGTTAAACATTCAGTACTTC. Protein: CSARESGRLNIQYF.

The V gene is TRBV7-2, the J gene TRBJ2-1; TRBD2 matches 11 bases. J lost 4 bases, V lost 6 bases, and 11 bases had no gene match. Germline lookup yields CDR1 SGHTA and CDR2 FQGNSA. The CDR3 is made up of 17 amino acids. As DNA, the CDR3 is TGTGCCAGCAGTTCTAGGCCCGGGACTAGCGGTTACAATGAGCAGTTCTTC. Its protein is CASSSRPGTSGYNEQFF.

DNA of the CDR3: TGTGCCAGCAGCGTAGCGAGTGTGGGTGGCTACACCTTC. Translating it yields CASSVASVGGYTF. The rearrangement joins TRBV9 to TRBJ1-2; no reliable D call. Per germline, CDR1 SGDLS and CDR2 YYNGEE. The CDR3 totals 13 residues. Trimming removed 0 bases at V and 7 bases at J, with 10 bases between. The whole variable domain, filled in from reference TRBV9 and TRBJ1-2, reads DSGVTQTPKHLITATGQRVTLRCSPRSGDLSVYWYQQSLDQGLQFLIQYYNGEERAKGNILERFSAQQFPDLHSELNLSSLELGDSALYFCASSVASVGGYTFGSGTRLTVV.

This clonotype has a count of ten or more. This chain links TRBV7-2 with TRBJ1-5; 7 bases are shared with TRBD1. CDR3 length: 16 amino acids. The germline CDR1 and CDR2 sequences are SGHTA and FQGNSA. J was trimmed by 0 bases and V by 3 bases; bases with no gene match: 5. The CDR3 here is CASSLRGPLSNQPQHF. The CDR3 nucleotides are TGTGCCAGCAGCTTGAGGGGGCCTCTTAGCAATCAGCCCCAGCATTTT.

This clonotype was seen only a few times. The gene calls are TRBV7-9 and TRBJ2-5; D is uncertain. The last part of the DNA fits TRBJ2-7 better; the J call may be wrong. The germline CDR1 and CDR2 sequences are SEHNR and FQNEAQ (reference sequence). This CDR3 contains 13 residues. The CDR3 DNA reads TGTGCCAGCAGCTTCGAGGCAGCCTACGAGCAGTACTTC. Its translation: CASSFEAAYEQYF.

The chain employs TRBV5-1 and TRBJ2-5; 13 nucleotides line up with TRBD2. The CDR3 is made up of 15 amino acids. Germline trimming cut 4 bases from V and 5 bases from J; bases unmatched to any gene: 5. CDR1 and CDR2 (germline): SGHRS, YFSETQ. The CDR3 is CASSPQTSGRETQYF. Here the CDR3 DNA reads TGCGCCAGCAGCCCTCAGACTAGCGGGAGGGAGACCCAGTACTTC.

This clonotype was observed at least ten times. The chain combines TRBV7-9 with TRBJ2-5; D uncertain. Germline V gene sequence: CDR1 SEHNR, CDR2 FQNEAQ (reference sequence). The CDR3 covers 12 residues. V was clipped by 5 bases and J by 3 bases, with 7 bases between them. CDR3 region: CASSRAEETQYF. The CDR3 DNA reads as TGTGCCAGCAGCCGGGCCGAAGAGACCCAGTACTTC.

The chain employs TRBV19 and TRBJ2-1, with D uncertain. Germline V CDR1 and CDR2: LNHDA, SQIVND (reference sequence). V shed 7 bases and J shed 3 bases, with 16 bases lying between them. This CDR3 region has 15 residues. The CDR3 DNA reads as TGTGCCAGTACCACCGGATACGGCTTCTACAATGAGCAGTTCTTC. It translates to CASTTGYGFYNEQFF.

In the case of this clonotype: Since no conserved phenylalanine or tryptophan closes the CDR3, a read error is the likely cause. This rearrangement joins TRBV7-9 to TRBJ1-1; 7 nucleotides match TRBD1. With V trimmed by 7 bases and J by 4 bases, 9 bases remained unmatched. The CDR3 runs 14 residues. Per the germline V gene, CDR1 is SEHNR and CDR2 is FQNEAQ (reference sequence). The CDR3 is CASTGEGGGTEAFL. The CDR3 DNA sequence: TGTGCCAGCACCGGGGAAGGGGGCGGCACTGAAGCTTTCCTT.

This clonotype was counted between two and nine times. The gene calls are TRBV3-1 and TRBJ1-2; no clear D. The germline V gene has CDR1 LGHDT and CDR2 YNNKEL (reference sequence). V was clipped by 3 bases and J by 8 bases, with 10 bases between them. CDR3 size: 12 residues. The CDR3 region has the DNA TGTGCCAGCAGCCAGCCTTCGACAGGCTACACCTTC. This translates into CASSQPSTGYTF.

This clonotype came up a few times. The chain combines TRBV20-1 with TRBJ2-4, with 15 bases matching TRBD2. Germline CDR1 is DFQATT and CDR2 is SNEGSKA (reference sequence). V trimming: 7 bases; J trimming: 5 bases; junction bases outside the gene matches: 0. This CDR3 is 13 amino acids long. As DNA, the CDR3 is TGCAGTGGGACTAGCGGGAGGGAAAACATTCAGTACTTC. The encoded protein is CSGTSGRENIQYF.

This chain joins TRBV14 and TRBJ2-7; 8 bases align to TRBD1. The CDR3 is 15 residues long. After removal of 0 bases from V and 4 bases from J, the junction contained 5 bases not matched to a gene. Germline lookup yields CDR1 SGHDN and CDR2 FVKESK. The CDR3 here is CASSQDPGGQYEQYF. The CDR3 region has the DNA TGTGCCAGCAGCCAAGACCCAGGGGGCCAGTACGAGCAGTACTTC.

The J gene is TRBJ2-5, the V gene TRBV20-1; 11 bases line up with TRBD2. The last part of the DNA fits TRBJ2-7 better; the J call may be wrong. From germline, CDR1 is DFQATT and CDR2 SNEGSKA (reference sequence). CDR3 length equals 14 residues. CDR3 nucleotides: TGCAGTGCGGGACGACTAGCGGGAAACTACGAGCAGTACTTC. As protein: CSAGRLAGNYEQYF.

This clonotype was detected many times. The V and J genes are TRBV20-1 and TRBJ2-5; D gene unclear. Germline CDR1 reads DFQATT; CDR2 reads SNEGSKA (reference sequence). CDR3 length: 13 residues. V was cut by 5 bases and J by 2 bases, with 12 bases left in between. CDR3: CSAAPLGQETQYF. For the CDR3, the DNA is TGCAGTGCTGCCCCCTTGGGACAAGAGACCCAGTACTTC.

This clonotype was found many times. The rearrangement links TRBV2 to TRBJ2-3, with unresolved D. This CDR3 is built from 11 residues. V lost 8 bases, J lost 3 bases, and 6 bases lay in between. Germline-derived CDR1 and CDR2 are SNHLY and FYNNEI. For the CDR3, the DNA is TGTGCCAGCCTCCGGACAGATACGCAGTATTTT. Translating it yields CASLRTDTQYF.

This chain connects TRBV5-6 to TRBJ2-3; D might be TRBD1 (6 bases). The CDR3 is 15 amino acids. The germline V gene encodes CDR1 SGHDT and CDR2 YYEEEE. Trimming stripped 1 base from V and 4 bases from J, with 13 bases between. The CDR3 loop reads CASSLFGGQADTQYF. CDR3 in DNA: TGTGCCAGCAGCTTGTTTGGGGGCCAGGCAGATACGCAGTATTTT.

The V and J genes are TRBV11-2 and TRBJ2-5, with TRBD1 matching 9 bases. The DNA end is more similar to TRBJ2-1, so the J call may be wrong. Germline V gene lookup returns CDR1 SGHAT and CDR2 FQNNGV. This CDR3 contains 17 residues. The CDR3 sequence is CASSLRGQGPAGNEQFF. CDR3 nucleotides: TGTGCCAGCAGCCTCCGGGGACAGGGCCCAGCGGGGAATGAGCAGTTCTTC.

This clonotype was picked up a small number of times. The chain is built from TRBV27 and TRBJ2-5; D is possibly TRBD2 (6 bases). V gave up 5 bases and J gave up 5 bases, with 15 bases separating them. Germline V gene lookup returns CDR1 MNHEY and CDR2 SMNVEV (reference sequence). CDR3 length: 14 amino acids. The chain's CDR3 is CASSPSLGGETQYF. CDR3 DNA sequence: TGTGCCAGCAGTCCCTCCTTGGGGGGTGAGACCCAGTACTTC.

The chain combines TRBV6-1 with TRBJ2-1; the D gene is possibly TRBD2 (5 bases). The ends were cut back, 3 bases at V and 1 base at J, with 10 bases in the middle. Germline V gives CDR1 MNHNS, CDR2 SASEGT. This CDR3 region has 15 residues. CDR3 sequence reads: CASSEARRSYNEQFF. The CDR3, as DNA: TGTGCCAGCAGTGAGGCTAGGAGGTCCTACAATGAGCAGTTCTTC.

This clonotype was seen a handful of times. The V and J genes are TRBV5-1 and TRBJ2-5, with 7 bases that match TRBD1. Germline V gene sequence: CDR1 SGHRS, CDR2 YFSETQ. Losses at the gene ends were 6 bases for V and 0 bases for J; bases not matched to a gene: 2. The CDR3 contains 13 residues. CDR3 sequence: CASTGTDQETQYF. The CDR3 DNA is TGCGCCAGCACCGGGACAGACCAAGAGACCCAGTACTTC.

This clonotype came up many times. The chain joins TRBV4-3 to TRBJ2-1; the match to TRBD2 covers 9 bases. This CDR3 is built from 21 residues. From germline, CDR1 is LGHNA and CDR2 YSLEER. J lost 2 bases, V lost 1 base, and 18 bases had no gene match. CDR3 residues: CASSQALPGTSFFGTYNEQFF. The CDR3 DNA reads TGCGCCAGCAGCCAAGCCCTCCCCGGGACTAGCTTCTTCGGAACCTACAATGAGCAGTTCTTC.

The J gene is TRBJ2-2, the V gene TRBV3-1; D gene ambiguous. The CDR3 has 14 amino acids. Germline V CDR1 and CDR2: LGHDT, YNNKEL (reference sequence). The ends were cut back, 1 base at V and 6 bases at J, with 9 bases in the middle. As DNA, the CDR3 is TGTGCCAGCAGCCAAGTAACCACACCCGGGGAGCTGTTTTTT. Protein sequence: CASSQVTTPGELFF.

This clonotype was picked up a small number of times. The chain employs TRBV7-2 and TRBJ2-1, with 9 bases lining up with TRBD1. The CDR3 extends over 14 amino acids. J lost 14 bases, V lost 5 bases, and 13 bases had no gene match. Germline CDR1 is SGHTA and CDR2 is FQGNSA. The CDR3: CASSLTIGTGKEFF. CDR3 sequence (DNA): TGTGCCAGCAGCCTAACGATTGGGACAGGGAAAGAGTTCTTC.

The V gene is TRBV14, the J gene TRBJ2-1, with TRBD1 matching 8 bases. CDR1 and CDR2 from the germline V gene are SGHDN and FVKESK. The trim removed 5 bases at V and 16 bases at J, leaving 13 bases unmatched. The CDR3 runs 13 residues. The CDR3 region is CASSAQGADEHFF. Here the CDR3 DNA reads TGTGCCAGCAGCGCCCAGGGGGCGGATGAACACTTCTTC.

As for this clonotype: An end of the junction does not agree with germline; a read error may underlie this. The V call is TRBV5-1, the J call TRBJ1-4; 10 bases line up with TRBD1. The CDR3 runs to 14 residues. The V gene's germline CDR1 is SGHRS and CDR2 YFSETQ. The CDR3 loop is CASSLGQGTEKLFF. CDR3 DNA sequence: TGTGCCAGCAGCCTGGGACAGGGGACTGAAAAACTGTTTTTT. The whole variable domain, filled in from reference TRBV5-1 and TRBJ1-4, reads KAGVTQTPRYLIKTRGQQVTLSCSPISGHRSVSWYQQTPGQGLQFLFEYFSETQRNKGNFPGRFSGRQFSNSRSEMNVSTLELGDSALYLCASSLGQGTEKLFFGSGTQLSVL.

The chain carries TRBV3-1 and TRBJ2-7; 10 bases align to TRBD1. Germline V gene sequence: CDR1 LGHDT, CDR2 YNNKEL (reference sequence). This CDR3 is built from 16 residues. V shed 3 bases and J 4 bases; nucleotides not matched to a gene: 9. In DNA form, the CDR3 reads TGTGCCAGCAGCCAGGGACAGGGGCGGGTTCGGTACGAGCAGTACTTC. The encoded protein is CASSQGQGRVRYEQYF.

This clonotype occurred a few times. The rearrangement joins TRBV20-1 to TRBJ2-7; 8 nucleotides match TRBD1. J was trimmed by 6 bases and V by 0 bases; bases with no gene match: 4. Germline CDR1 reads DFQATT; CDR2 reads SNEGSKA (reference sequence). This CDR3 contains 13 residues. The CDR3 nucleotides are TGCAGTGCTAGAGAGGCAGGGGGCGTCGAGCAGTACTTC. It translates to CSAREAGGVEQYF.